The 9 T cell receptor beta chains in this list originate from one sample, sequenced in a study of T cell repertoires in cytomegalovirus infection (dated by TCRdb to the late 2010s). The sample's treatment or condition label, decoded: in vitro stimulation with specific CMV peptide epitopes to enrich CMV-specific T cells. TCRdb shows the sequencer as Illumina HiSeq 1500. TCRdb redid the processing of the public reads, applying fastp at Q25 and MiXCR, and retained in-frame beta chains. CDR3 protein duplicates are merged, each entry listing the most common genes and DNA. Across this sample there are some 200,000 distinct CDR3 sequences, with approximately 38% seen only once. Jointly, the top ten make up roughly three fifths of the sample. Which antigens these TCRs recognize remains unknown. The input for sequencing was CD8+ T cells from cultured PBMCs, taken from culture after CMV antigen stimulation. These receptors all stem from a human donor in good health (CMV status not recorded). Some clones in this sample may be carry-over from other donors' samples.

The chain is built from TRBV12-5 and TRBJ1-2; D remains ambiguous. The V gene's germline CDR1 is LGHNT and CDR2 FRNRAP. CDR3 size: 15 residues. The V and J ends lost 4 bases and 1 base respectively, with 13 bases between them. The CDR3 nucleotides read TGTGCTAGTGGTTCCGGTGCGTCATTTAACTATGGCTACACCTTC. Its protein product is CASGSGASFNYGYTF.

This chain links TRBV27 with TRBJ2-1; 7 bases line up with TRBD2. CDR3 length equals 15 residues. Germline CDR1 and CDR2: MNHEY and SMNVEV (reference sequence). The ends lost 0 bases at V and 10 bases at J; junction bases unmatched: 9. The CDR3 region has the DNA TGTGCCAGCAGTTTATCGAAGGCGGGAGTTCGGGAGCAGTTCTTC. Encoded protein: CASSLSKAGVREQFF.

V gene TRBV7-8 combines with J gene TRBJ2-7; 10 nucleotides line up with TRBD2. Germline lookup yields CDR1 SGHVS and CDR2 FQNEAQ. The CDR3 consists of 15 residues. V lost 1 base, J lost 6 bases, and 6 bases stayed unmatched. CDR3 residues: CASSLERGTSVEQYF. DNA for the CDR3: TGTGCCAGCAGCTTAGAACGCGGGACTAGCGTCGAGCAGTACTTC.

This clonotype was detected a few times. The chain is built from TRBV18 and TRBJ2-1, with 7 bases matching TRBD1. V dropped 2 bases and J dropped 5; count of bases not matched to a gene: 3. The CDR3 sequence is 14 residues long. From germline, CDR1 is KGHSH and CDR2 LQKENI. DNA of the CDR3: TGTGCCAGCTCACCAAGACAGGGTAACAATGAGCAGTTCTTC. Translated, it gives CASSPRQGNNEQFF.

The chain joins TRBV27 to TRBJ2-2, with 11 bases fitting TRBD2. After removal of 5 bases from V and 5 bases from J, the junction contained 13 bases not matched to a gene. CDR1 is MNHEY, CDR2 SMNVEV, per germline (reference sequence). The CDR3 is 18 residues long. The CDR3 protein is CASSLTSGLAGATGELFF. The CDR3 coding sequence is TGTGCCAGCAGTCTTACCTCAGGACTAGCGGGTGCTACCGGGGAGCTGTTTTTT.

In its sample, this clonotype was seen many times. V gene TRBV29-1 combines with J gene TRBJ2-7; D perhaps matches TRBD2 (7 bases). Germline assignment: CDR1 SQVTM and CDR2 ANQGSEA. Trimming stripped 2 bases from V and 4 bases from J, with 18 bases between. This CDR3 has 15 residues. The CDR3 sequence is CSVELRGRGRYEQYF. CDR3 bases: TGCAGCGTTGAATTGCGGGGGCGCGGTAGGTACGAGCAGTACTTC.

This clonotype turned up a few times. The chain couples TRBV15 to TRBJ1-5; the D gene is possibly TRBD1 (6 bases). The CDR3 runs 16 residues. CDR1 and CDR2 from the germline V gene are LNHNV and YYDKDF (reference sequence). Trimming removed 0 bases at V and 6 bases at J, with 15 bases between. CDR3 nucleotides: TGTGCCACCAGCAGAGATGCGGGGGGCTACGTTCAGCCCCAGCATTTT. Its translation is CATSRDAGGYVQPQHF.

The rearrangement links TRBV7-6 to TRBJ2-3; 12 bases fit TRBD2. Germline V gene data show CDR1 as SGHVS and CDR2 as FNYEAQ. The junction had 13 bases not matched to a gene; V was cut back by 0 bases and J by 0 bases. The CDR3 runs to 21 residues. The CDR3 reads CASSLAPLAGGQFPSTDTQYF. Here the CDR3 DNA reads TGTGCCAGCAGCTTAGCACCACTAGCGGGGGGCCAATTCCCTAGCACAGATACGCAGTATTTT. Using reference TRBV7-6 and TRBJ2-3 for the parts outside the CDR3, the full variable domain is GAGVSQSPRYKVTKRGQDVALRCDPISGHVSLYWYRQALGQGPEFLTYFNYEAQQDKSGLPNDRFSAERPEGSISTLTIQRTEQRDSAMYRCASSLAPLAGGQFPSTDTQYFGPGTRLTVL.

The V and J genes are TRBV2 and TRBJ2-1, with 8 bases lining up with TRBD2. Germline V lookup: CDR1 SNHLY, CDR2 FYNNEI. V lost 5 bases to trimming and J lost 10 bases; unmatched junction nucleotides: 16. The CDR3 length is 16 residues. The CDR3 protein is CASSRSLAGGPLEQFF. The DNA of the CDR3 is TGTGCCAGCAGTCGGTCTTTGGCGGGGGGTCCCTTGGAGCAGTTCTTC.